Presented here are 15 T cell receptor beta chains from one specimen sequenced in a study of T-cell reconstitution after alpha-beta-depleted transplantation in children. The antigens for these receptors are not known. Library preparation (for TCRbeta) was performed with unique molecular identifiers. TCRdb recomputed calls from the PCR reads with MiXCR, one row per CDR3 protein. The data show some 300,000 distinct CDR3 sequences, over 7.5% seen once. Regarding the study as a whole: Hyperexpanded clones declined; after one year, newly produced T cells mostly supplied diversity.

Sequencing used peripheral blood, obtained 360 days after TCRalphabeta/CD19-depleted stem cell transplant. Receptor source: a female patient under 10 years old who had a stem cell transplant for Fanconi anemia, so the T cells may come from the graft donor.

This clonotype was seen a handful of times. The chain is built from TRBV28 and TRBJ1-1; D is ambiguous. V dropped 5 bases and J dropped 11 bases, with 15 bases sitting between them. The CDR3 runs to 12 residues. Germline V gene lookup returns CDR1 MDHEN and CDR2 SYDVKM. CDR3 DNA: TGTGCCAGCAGTAGATTTAGGGTTCCGGCTTTCTTT. Amino acids: CASSRFRVPAFF.

This sequence joins TRBV3-1 and TRBJ2-3, with TRBD2 matching 7 bases. Germline V CDR1 and CDR2: LGHDT, YNNKEL (reference sequence). V lost 6 bases and J lost 0; bases outside the gene matches: 3. CDR3 size: 14 residues. The CDR3 region has the DNA TGTGCCAGCAGAGCGGGACTCAGCACAGATACGCAGTATTTT. Its translation: CASRAGLSTDTQYF.

This clonotype was observed many times. The chain uses TRBV7-2 and TRBJ2-5; D remains ambiguous. The CDR3 is 13 residues long. V was pared by 1 base and J by 4 bases, with 7 bases between. Germline CDR1 and CDR2: SGHTA and FQGNSA. The CDR3: CASSLDRRETQYF. CDR3 DNA sequence: TGTGCCAGCAGCTTAGACAGAAGAGAGACCCAGTACTTC.

This clonotype was seen ten or more times. The chain recombines TRBV5-1 with TRBJ1-2, with 9 bases that match TRBD1. The CDR3 loop spans 14 amino acids. CDR1 SGHRS and CDR2 YFSETQ come from the germline V gene. With 4 bases clipped from V and 3 bases from J, the junction kept 4 bases outside the gene matches. Here the CDR3 reads CASSPRQGDYGYTF. CDR3 bases: TGCGCCAGCAGCCCTCGACAGGGGGACTATGGCTACACCTTC.

Many counts were recorded for this clonotype. This chain joins TRBV7-9 and TRBJ2-1; 7 bases map to TRBD1. J gave up 4 bases and V 10 bases, and 10 bases lay outside the gene matches. Germline V gives CDR1 SEHNR, CDR2 FQNEAQ (reference sequence). The CDR3 runs to 14 residues. The CDR3 sequence: CATTPGQTYNEQFF. DNA for the CDR3: TGTGCCACAACTCCGGGACAGACTTACAATGAGCAGTTCTTC. Supplemented by reference TRBV7-9 and TRBJ2-1, the full variable domain reads DTGVSQNPRHKITKRGQNVTFRCDPISEHNRLYWYRQTLGQGPEFLTYFQNEAQLEKSRLLSDRFSAERPKGSFSTLEIQRTEQGDSAMYLCATTPGQTYNEQFFGPGTRLTVL.

This clonotype was recorded at least ten times. V usage is TRBV18 and J usage is TRBJ2-1, with a tentative D call TRBD2 (5 bases). CDR1 KGHSH and CDR2 LQKENI come from the germline V gene. The CDR3 extends over 13 amino acids. V dropped 0 bases and J dropped 9 bases, with 9 bases sitting between them. CDR3: CASSPPLVSEQFF. The CDR3 bases are TGTGCCAGCTCACCACCACTAGTGTCTGAGCAGTTCTTC. The whole variable domain, remainder taken from reference TRBV18 and TRBJ2-1, is NAGVMQNPRHLVRRRGQEARLRCSPMKGHSHVYWYRQLPEEGLKFMVYLQKENIIDESGMPKERFSAEFPKEGPSILRIQQVVRGDSAAYFCASSPPLVSEQFFGPGTRLTVL.

This clonotype was seen ten or more times. This chain connects TRBV12-3 or TRBV12-4 to TRBJ2-5; the match to TRBD2 covers 11 bases. The J segment lost 5 bases and the V segment lost 4 bases, leaving 9 bases of the junction unmatched. The CDR3 sequence is 16 residues long. The CDR3 is CASSSTSGRDKETQYF. The CDR3 bases are TGTGCCAGCAGTTCAACTAGCGGGAGAGACAAGGAGACCCAGTACTTC.

This clonotype was picked up many times. V and J are TRBV25-1 and TRBJ2-7; D remains unclear. The V gene lost 2 bases and the J gene lost 1 base, with 6 bases spanning the gap. The CDR3 runs to 13 residues. The germline gives CDR1 MGHDK, CDR2 SYGVNS. CDR3 nucleotide sequence: TGTGCCAGCAGTGAACCCCCGTCCTACGAGCAGTACTTC. Its protein product is CASSEPPSYEQYF.

This clonotype was seen ten or more times. This chain's CDR3 is CASSQGGQGVQPQHF. The CDR3 region has the DNA TGTGCCAGCAGCCAAGGGGGCCAGGGAGTACAGCCCCAGCATTTT. The rearrangement joins TRBV3-1 to TRBJ1-5, with TRBD1 as a possible D gene (5 bases). The CDR3 extends over 15 amino acids. Germline CDR1 and CDR2: LGHDT and YNNKEL (reference sequence). V dropped 1 base and J dropped 7 bases, with 14 bases sitting between them.

Many counts were recorded for this clonotype. The CDR3 region is CSARDRVFSYEQYF. In DNA form, the CDR3 reads TGCAGTGCTAGAGACAGGGTTTTTTCTTACGAGCAGTACTTC. The V gene is TRBV20-1, the J gene TRBJ2-7; tentative D call: TRBD1 (5 bases). The CDR3 is 14 residues long. The germline CDR1 and CDR2 sequences are DFQATT and SNEGSKA (reference sequence). Between the trimmed V and J ends, which lost 0 bases and 4 bases, there was a span of 13 bases.

The chain recombines TRBV20-1 with TRBJ1-2; TRBD1 matches at 10 bases. From germline, CDR1 is DFQATT and CDR2 SNEGSKA (reference sequence). Losses at the gene ends were 8 bases for V and 6 bases for J; bases not matched to a gene: 6. The CDR3 consists of 12 residues. CDR3 residues: CSRDRGLHGYTF. The CDR3 bases are TGCAGTAGGGACAGGGGCCTGCATGGCTACACCTTC.

This clonotype was counted ten times or more. This chain links TRBV4-1 with TRBJ2-7, with 9 positions matching TRBD1. Germline CDR1 is MGHRA and CDR2 is YSYEKL. The ends lost 1 base at V and 4 bases at J; junction bases unmatched: 2. The CDR3 length is 14 residues. The CDR3 DNA reads TGCGCCAGCAGCCAAGGGGACAGGGTTTACGAGCAGTACTTC. Amino acids: CASSQGDRVYEQYF.

The sample holds a few counts of this clonotype. V gene TRBV20-1 combines with J gene TRBJ2-5, with TRBD2 matching 16 bases. The CDR3 spans 18 residues. Trimming cost V 3 bases and J 5 bases; bases outside gene matches: 12. Germline CDR1 is DFQATT and CDR2 is SNEGSKA (reference sequence). CDR3 sequence (DNA): TGCAGTGCTAGTCTGGGACTAGCGGGGGGGTTCGGGGAGGAGACCCAGTACTTC. It yields the protein CSASLGLAGGFGEETQYF.

This clonotype was counted many times. The chain uses TRBV9 and TRBJ2-7; TRBD1 matches 7 bases. The J segment lost 4 bases and the V segment lost 2 bases, leaving 6 bases of the junction unmatched. This CDR3 region has 14 residues. Per germline, CDR1 SGDLS and CDR2 YYNGEE. CDR3 residues: CASSVSIQGYEQYF. For the CDR3, the DNA is TGTGCCAGCAGCGTTTCGATACAGGGGTACGAGCAGTACTTC.

This clonotype was counted between two and nine times. The J gene is TRBJ2-1, the V gene TRBV7-2; either TRBD1 or TRBD2 may supply D (5 bases each). The germline V gene has CDR1 SGHTA and CDR2 FQGNSA. CDR3 size: 18 residues. V dropped 2 bases and J dropped 1 base, with 18 bases sitting between them. The CDR3 loop reads CASSLRRMGPGSYNEQFF. The CDR3 DNA reads as TGTGCCAGCAGCTTACGCAGAATGGGACCAGGGTCCTACAATGAGCAGTTCTTC.